A selection of T cell receptor beta chains follows, all from one sample in a study of Graves' ophthalmopathy and Graves' hyperthyroidism. MiXCR was run by TCRdb on the multiplex PCR reads, yielding one entry per CDR3 protein. The data hold approximately 330,000 distinct CDR3 sequences, with roughly 17% observed a single time. The sample comprised peripheral blood. These receptors came from an adult man with Graves' ophthalmopathy. Each CDR3 is given with its conserved first and last residue. The order of the fields is J gene, V gene, clone size, D gene, CDR3 DNA, CDR3 protein. D genes are given only for firm matches. Where a row states a size, it is once, few, many or the class of an expanded clone; other rows omit it.

J gene: TRBJ1-5
V gene: TRBV15
clone size: many
D gene: NA
CDR3 DNA: TGTGCCACCAGCCTGAGCGAGGTTCAGCCCCAGCATTTT
CDR3 protein: CATSLSEVQPQHF

J gene: TRBJ2-7
V gene: TRBV28
clone size: many
D gene: TRBD1
CDR3 DNA: TGTGCCAGCAGTATAACCGGGACAGGGGGCGCCGAGCAGTACTTC
CDR3 protein: CASSITGTGGAEQYF

J gene: TRBJ2-7
V gene: TRBV13
clone size: many
D gene: TRBD1
CDR3 DNA: TGTGCCAGCAGCTCCCAGGGGGCGCTTACCTACGAGCAGTACTTC
CDR3 protein: CASSSQGALTYEQYF

J gene: TRBJ1-1
V gene: TRBV6-2/TRBV6-3
clone size: many
D gene: NA
CDR3 DNA: TGTGCCAGCAGAAAAGGCGGGGTCGTCCGAGCCCATTCGAACACTGAAGCTTTCTTT
CDR3 protein: CASRKGGVVRAHSNTEAFF

J gene: TRBJ1-6
V gene: TRBV27
clone size: many
D gene: NA
CDR3 DNA: TGTGCCAGCAGTTTGGGGACTGTTGATTCACCCCTCCACTTT
CDR3 protein: CASSLGTVDSPLHF

J gene: TRBJ1-6
V gene: TRBV30
clone size: many
D gene: NA
CDR3 DNA: TGTGCCTGGACCCCCCGGGACTTCTATAATTCACCCCTCCACTTT
CDR3 protein: CAWTPRDFYNSPLHF

J gene: TRBJ1-1
V gene: TRBV28
clone size: many
D gene: NA
CDR3 DNA: TGTGCCAGCAGTTTAACCAGGGGCGCCACTGAAGCTTTCTTT
CDR3 protein: CASSLTRGATEAFF

J gene: TRBJ2-1
V gene: TRBV15
clone size: NA
D gene: NA
CDR3 DNA: TGTGCCACCAGCAGTGAAGGCCCAGGGCATGAGCAGTTCTTC
CDR3 protein: CATSSEGPGHEQFF

J gene: TRBJ1-1
V gene: TRBV4-2
clone size: many
D gene: NA
CDR3 DNA: TGTGCCAGCAGCCAACCAAAGGGTCACACTGAAGCTTTCTTT
CDR3 protein: CASSQPKGHTEAFF

J gene: TRBJ1-1
V gene: TRBV28
clone size: NA
D gene: NA
CDR3 DNA: TGTGCCAGCAGTTCCTGGTACACTGAAGCTTTCTTT
CDR3 protein: CASSSWYTEAFF

J gene: TRBJ2-7
V gene: TRBV12-3/TRBV12-4
clone size: many
D gene: NA
CDR3 DNA: TGTGCCAGCAGTATAACAGGAGTCTACGAGCAGTACTTC
CDR3 protein: CASSITGVYEQYF

J gene: TRBJ1-2
V gene: TRBV5-1
clone size: many
D gene: NA
CDR3 DNA: TGCGCCAGCAGCTCGACAGGTCATGGCTACACCTTC
CDR3 protein: CASSSTGHGYTF

J gene: TRBJ1-1
V gene: TRBV30
clone size: many
D gene: NA
CDR3 DNA: TGTGCCTGGAGTGTTCGGCGTGGTGGCACTGAAGCTTTCTTT
CDR3 protein: CAWSVRRGGTEAFF

J gene: TRBJ1-2
V gene: TRBV11-1
clone size: many
D gene: NA
CDR3 DNA: TGTGCCAGCAGCTTAACTGGGGCGCATCCCACCAACTATGGCTACACCTTC
CDR3 protein: CASSLTGAHPTNYGYTF

J gene: TRBJ1-5
V gene: TRBV12-3/TRBV12-4
clone size: many
D gene: NA
CDR3 DNA: TGTGCCAGCAGTCCAGGGGAAACCCATCAGCCCCAGCATTTT
CDR3 protein: CASSPGETHQPQHF

J gene: TRBJ2-7
V gene: TRBV19
clone size: many
D gene: NA
CDR3 DNA: TGTGCCAGTAGTCACGGAACCTACGAGCAGTACTTC
CDR3 protein: CASSHGTYEQYF

J gene: TRBJ2-5
V gene: TRBV20-1
clone size: many
D gene: TRBD2
CDR3 DNA: TGCAGTGCTAGAGAAGCTAGCGGGAGGGCCTTGGAGACCCAGTACTTC
CDR3 protein: CSAREASGRALETQYF

J gene: TRBJ1-5
V gene: TRBV7-9
clone size: many
D gene: NA
CDR3 DNA: TGTGCCAGCAGCTTAGATGAAAATCAGCCCCAGCATTTT
CDR3 protein: CASSLDENQPQHF

J gene: TRBJ2-7
V gene: TRBV2
clone size: few
D gene: NA
CDR3 DNA: TGTGCCAGTTGGGGTTTACACGAGCAGTACTTC
CDR3 protein: CASWGLHEQYF

J gene: TRBJ1-6
V gene: TRBV5-1
clone size: many
D gene: NA
CDR3 DNA: TGCGCCAGCAGCTTGGGGCAGTGGAACGGTTCACCCCTCCACTTT
CDR3 protein: CASSLGQWNGSPLHF

J gene: TRBJ1-5
V gene: TRBV20-1
clone size: NA
D gene: NA
CDR3 DNA: TGCACTGCTAGAGGGCAGCCCCAGCTTTTT
CDR3 protein: CTARGQPQLF

J gene: TRBJ1-5
V gene: TRBV7-8
clone size: many
D gene: NA
CDR3 DNA: TGTGCCAGCAGCATATTACCGGGTTGGGGGGATCAGCCCCAGCATTTT
CDR3 protein: CASSILPGWGDQPQHF

J gene: TRBJ2-2
V gene: TRBV6-5
clone size: many
D gene: TRBD1
CDR3 DNA: TGTGCCAGCAGTTTCCGGACAGGGGGGCCCTTCGGGGAGCTGTTTTTT
CDR3 protein: CASSFRTGGPFGELFF

J gene: TRBJ2-5
V gene: TRBV6-1
clone size: many
D gene: NA
CDR3 DNA: TGTGCCAGCAGCCCGTCCGGACGAAGCGCGGAGACCCAGTACTTC
CDR3 protein: CASSPSGRSAETQYF

J gene: TRBJ1-1
V gene: TRBV6-1
clone size: NA
D gene: NA
CDR3 DNA: TGTGCCCGCAGGGCGACTAACACTGAAGCTTTCTTT
CDR3 protein: CARRATNTEAFF

J gene: TRBJ1-5
V gene: TRBV28
clone size: NA
D gene: NA
CDR3 DNA: TGTGCCAGCAGTAGATATGGGATGTTGAATCAGCCCCAGCATTTT
CDR3 protein: CASSRYGMLNQPQHF

J gene: TRBJ2-7
V gene: TRBV18
clone size: many
D gene: NA
CDR3 DNA: TGTGCCAGCAGACCCTCCGGGACCCTCTCCTACGAGCAGTACTTC
CDR3 protein: CASRPSGTLSYEQYF

J gene: TRBJ2-5
V gene: TRBV10-3
clone size: many
D gene: TRBD1
CDR3 DNA: TGTGCCATCAGTCCAGTGACAGGGGGCAGAGAGACCCAGTACTTC
CDR3 protein: CAISPVTGGRETQYF

J gene: TRBJ2-2
V gene: TRBV19
clone size: many
D gene: TRBD1
CDR3 DNA: TGTGCCAGTGCCGAGACAGGGTTTCCCGGGGAGCTGTTTTTT
CDR3 protein: CASAETGFPGELFF

J gene: TRBJ2-5
V gene: TRBV30
clone size: NA
D gene: TRBD1
CDR3 DNA: TGTGCCTGGGCCAAGGGACAGGGGGAGACCCAGTACTTC
CDR3 protein: CAWAKGQGETQYF

J gene: TRBJ1-1
V gene: TRBV30
clone size: many
D gene: NA
CDR3 DNA: TGTGCCTGGTGCTACACGTCGGGGCGGACTGCGAACACTGAAGCTTTCTTT
CDR3 protein: CAWCYTSGRTANTEAFF

J gene: TRBJ2-2
V gene: TRBV24-1
clone size: many
D gene: NA
CDR3 DNA: TGTGCCACCAGTGGCGGGGCCGTGAACACCGGGGAGCTGTTTTTT
CDR3 protein: CATSGGAVNTGELFF

J gene: TRBJ2-5
V gene: TRBV10-3
clone size: many
D gene: NA
CDR3 DNA: TGTGCCAACTCGGACAGAGGGGAGACCCAGTACTTC
CDR3 protein: CANSDRGETQYF

J gene: TRBJ2-7
V gene: TRBV20-1
clone size: NA
D gene: NA
CDR3 DNA: TGCAGTGCCCAAAACGCGGGACAAGGCTACGAGCAGTACTTC
CDR3 protein: CSAQNAGQGYEQYF

J gene: TRBJ1-1
V gene: TRBV7-9
clone size: many
D gene: TRBD1
CDR3 DNA: TGTGCCAGCAGCCCGGGACAGGGAGATTCCACTGAAGCTTTCTTT
CDR3 protein: CASSPGQGDSTEAFF

J gene: TRBJ1-1
V gene: TRBV5-5
clone size: many
D gene: NA
CDR3 DNA: TGTGCCAGCAGCTTGCTCGCAGGGCCGGGAACTGAAGCTTTCTTT
CDR3 protein: CASSLLAGPGTEAFF

J gene: TRBJ1-5
V gene: TRBV6-2/TRBV6-3
clone size: many
D gene: NA
CDR3 DNA: TGTGCCAGCAGTGGTGCCGGGACTCCAAGCAATCAGCCCCAGCATTTT
CDR3 protein: CASSGAGTPSNQPQHF

J gene: TRBJ1-2
V gene: TRBV28
clone size: many
D gene: NA
CDR3 DNA: TGTGCCAGCAGTTTAGGGGTACGCTATGGCTACACCTTC
CDR3 protein: CASSLGVRYGYTF

J gene: TRBJ1-2
V gene: TRBV20-1
clone size: many
D gene: TRBD1
CDR3 DNA: TGCAGTGCTAGATTCACAGGGGGCGAGACTGGCTACACCTTC
CDR3 protein: CSARFTGGETGYTF

J gene: TRBJ2-5
V gene: TRBV12-3/TRBV12-4
clone size: many
D gene: NA
CDR3 DNA: TGTGCCAGCAGTTTAGTCGGTGGTCAAGAGACCCAGTACTTC
CDR3 protein: CASSLVGGQETQYF

J gene: TRBJ2-7
V gene: TRBV20-1
clone size: many
D gene: NA
CDR3 DNA: TGCAGTGCTAGAGATGGGAACAGGGTTACAACCTACGAGCAGTACTTC
CDR3 protein: CSARDGNRVTTYEQYF

J gene: TRBJ2-1
V gene: TRBV10-3
clone size: many
D gene: NA
CDR3 DNA: TGTGCCATCAGCGGGGCAGGGAATGGTGAGCAGTTCTTC
CDR3 protein: CAISGAGNGEQFF

J gene: TRBJ2-7
V gene: TRBV20-1
clone size: many
D gene: NA
CDR3 DNA: TGCAGTGCTAGGGATGGGCAGAACCCTACCTACGAGCAGTACTTC
CDR3 protein: CSARDGQNPTYEQYF

J gene: TRBJ2-7
V gene: TRBV27
clone size: once
D gene: NA
CDR3 DNA: TGTGCCAGCAGTTTATTAGGGGTCCACTACGAGCAGTACTTC
CDR3 protein: CASSLLGVHYEQYF

J gene: TRBJ1-6
V gene: TRBV20-1
clone size: many
D gene: NA
CDR3 DNA: TGCAGTGCTAGAGGGGGATCTCCCCTCCACTTT
CDR3 protein: CSARGGSPLHF

J gene: TRBJ1-1
V gene: TRBV6-1
clone size: many
D gene: TRBD1
CDR3 DNA: TGTGCCAGCAGGCCGGGACAGGGGGCAGGTACTGAAGCTTTCTTT
CDR3 protein: CASRPGQGAGTEAFF

J gene: TRBJ1-5
V gene: TRBV19
clone size: many
D gene: NA
CDR3 DNA: TGTGCCAGTAGTTATGCCGACGAGCCTAGCAATCAGCCCCAGCATTTT
CDR3 protein: CASSYADEPSNQPQHF